Presented here are 11 T cell receptor beta chains from one specimen sequenced in a study of blood T cell repertoires in COVID-19. TCRdb's copy holds only in-frame clones and misses some; the assay was immunoSEQ multiplex PCR. This table holds fewer than 80,000 clones, approximately 92% found once. The sample was peripheral blood. Receptors were obtained from a woman in her 50s with active COVID-19.

The rearrangement links TRBV5-6 to TRBJ2-1; 9 bases are shared with TRBD2. Germline V gene sequence: CDR1 SGHDT, CDR2 YYEEEE. This CDR3 contains 14 residues. Trimming took 9 bases from V and 6 from J; bases not matched to a gene: 10. For the CDR3, the DNA is TGTGCCACAGCTGTCCTAGCGGGAACCAATGAGCAGTTCTTC. The encoded protein is CATAVLAGTNEQFF.

This chain connects TRBV25-1 to TRBJ2-7, with a tentative D call TRBD2 (5 bases). There are 14 residues in the CDR3. Trimming stripped 5 bases from V and 0 bases from J, with 11 bases between. Germline CDR1 MGHDK, CDR2 SYGVNS. The CDR3 region has the DNA TGTGCCAGCAGTACCCCTGGGAGCTCCTACGAGCAGTACTTC. Amino acid sequence: CASSTPGSSYEQYF.

The V and J genes are TRBV15 and TRBJ2-7, with a possible D match to TRBD1 (6 bases). CDR1 LNHNV and CDR2 YYDKDF come from the germline V gene (reference sequence). The CDR3 is 18 amino acids. V gave up 0 bases and J gave up 4 bases, with 22 bases separating them. The CDR3 loop is CATSRDQVLGQMTYEQYF. CDR3 DNA sequence: TGTGCCACCAGCAGAGATCAAGTATTGGGACAAATGACGTACGAGCAGTACTTC.

The genes are TRBV6-1 and TRBJ2-7, with TRBD2 matching over 11 bases. CDR1 is MNHNS, CDR2 SASEGT, per germline. The CDR3 is 16 residues long. Trimming cost V 0 bases and J 3 bases; bases outside gene matches: 4. The CDR3: CASSEARLAGLYEQYF. The CDR3 DNA reads TGTGCCAGCAGTGAAGCCCGACTAGCGGGACTCTACGAGCAGTACTTC.

The chain employs TRBV4-2 and TRBJ2-7, with 9 bases identical to TRBD1. In germline, CDR1 is LGHNA, CDR2 YNFKEQ. Trimming took 1 base from V and 2 from J; bases not matched to a gene: 12. The CDR3 has 18 amino acids. The CDR3 loop reads CASSQVGPGTGRPYEQYF. The CDR3 nucleotides read TGTGCCAGCAGCCAAGTCGGACCCGGGACAGGGAGACCCTACGAGCAGTACTTC.

This clone was seen just once. The chain has TRBV27 and TRBJ2-7, with D possibly TRBD2 on 5 matching bases. Germline CDR1 and CDR2: MNHEY and SMNVEV (reference sequence). The CDR3 length is 14 residues. V was pared by 5 bases and J by 7 bases, with 18 bases between. CDR3 loop: CASSLSGVGNEQYF. The CDR3, as DNA: TGTGCCAGCAGTCTTTCCGGGGTAGGGAATGAGCAGTACTTC.

This clone occurred a few times. This chain links TRBV9 with TRBJ2-1; D not resolved. CDR3 size: 15 residues. V was shortened by 0 bases and J by 2 bases, with 9 bases between the two germline ends. In germline, CDR1 is SGDLS, CDR2 YYNGEE. The CDR3 region has the DNA TGTGCCAGCAGCGTAGCTCCAGCGACCTACAATGAGCAGTTCTTC. This gives the protein CASSVAPATYNEQFF.

CDR3 residues: CASSPQVTSGMYPEQFF. The CDR3, as DNA: TGTGCCAGCAGCCCCCAAGTCACTAGCGGGATGTATCCTGAGCAGTTCTTC. This rearrangement joins TRBV7-2 to TRBJ2-1, with 10 bases lining up with TRBD2. This CDR3 comprises 17 residues. V trimming: 5 bases; J trimming: 9 bases; junction bases outside the gene matches: 16. The germline gives CDR1 SGHTA, CDR2 FQGNSA.

The genes are TRBV15 and TRBJ2-1; TRBD2 matches at 9 bases. Germline V gives CDR1 LNHNV, CDR2 YYDKDF (reference sequence). V was clipped by 0 bases and J by 2 bases; unmatched bases: 5. The CDR3 runs 17 residues. CDR3 sequence (DNA): TGTGCCACCAGCAGAGATTATGGCGGGAGGGCCTACAATGAGCAGTTCTTC. Protein: CATSRDYGGRAYNEQFF.

The chain carries TRBV30 and TRBJ1-6; D perhaps matches TRBD1 (6 bases). CDR3 length: 14 residues. V was cut by 0 bases and J by 7 bases, with 10 bases left in between. CDR1 is GTSNPN and CDR2 is SVGIG in the germline V gene (reference sequence). CDR3 amino acids: CAWSVAGENSPLHF. The CDR3 DNA reads TGTGCCTGGAGTGTAGCAGGGGAGAATTCACCCCTCCACTTT.

CDR3: CASSLRLGNTEAFF. The CDR3 DNA follows: TGCGCCAGCAGCTTAAGACTAGGGAACACTGAAGCTTTCTTT. The V call is TRBV5-1, the J call TRBJ1-1; D is unresolved. Trimming removed 2 bases at V and 1 base at J, with 9 bases between. Germline CDR1 reads SGHRS; CDR2 reads YFSETQ. This CDR3 contains 14 residues.